Below, 24 T cell receptor beta chains from the same sample are listed, as sequenced in a study of Graves' ophthalmopathy and Graves' hyperthyroidism. The sequenced template was RNA, covering the TCR beta CDR3 region. First-round RT-PCR used HTBI primers; second-round multiplex PCR followed. TCRdb redid the calling of the multiplex PCR reads with MiXCR, one entry per CDR3 protein. The data contain some 750,000 distinct CDR3 sequences, roughly two fifths of them singletons. Sequencing input: peripheral blood. Receptor source: an adult man with Graves' ophthalmopathy.

A few counts support this clonotype. The chain employs TRBV10-3 and TRBJ2-2, with D tentatively TRBD1 or TRBD2 (6 bases each). CDR3 length: 12 residues. Trimming left V 10 bases short and J 5 bases short, with 11 bases between. Germline V CDR1 and CDR2: ENHRY, SYGVKD. The CDR3 DNA reads as TGTGCCACCAGGGGACTTACCGGGGAGCTGTTTTTT. This sequence encodes CATRGLTGELFF.

Points on this clonotype: The CDR3 carries no conserved terminal phenylalanine or tryptophan, so it likely arises from a read error. CDR3 sequence reads: CASSSKSSYEQYS. Written as DNA, the CDR3 is TGTGCCAGCAGCTCGAAAAGCTCCTACGAGCAGTACTCC. The V call is TRBV7-9, the J call TRBJ2-7; no clear D gene. CDR1 and CDR2 (germline): SEHNR, FQNEAQ (reference sequence). The CDR3 is 13 amino acids. With 4 bases removed from V and 0 bases from J, the gap between germline ends came to 7 bases.

This chain connects TRBV2 to TRBJ2-3; D call uncertain. CDR1 is SNHLY and CDR2 is FYNNEI in the germline V gene. The V gene lost 2 bases and the J gene lost 2 bases, with 8 bases spanning the gap. This CDR3 is built from 14 residues. CDR3 sequence reads: CASSENADTDTQYF. DNA of the CDR3: TGTGCCAGCAGTGAAAACGCGGACACAGATACGCAGTATTTT.

V is TRBV9 and J is TRBJ2-5; D remains unclear. Germline assignment: CDR1 SGDLS and CDR2 YYNGEE. Trimming shortened V by 3 bases and J by 3 bases, and 9 bases separated the two germline ends. CDR3 length: 13 amino acids. The CDR3 DNA follows: TGTGCCAGCAGCGAATCGTTTAAAGAGACCCAGTACTTC. Its translation: CASSESFKETQYF.

Points on this clonotype: Lacking the conserved final phenylalanine or tryptophan, this CDR3 likely reflects a read error. The rearrangement uses TRBV6-6 and TRBJ2-7, with 8 bases aligning to TRBD1. V trimming: 9 bases; J trimming: 2 bases; junction bases outside the gene matches: 9. There are 14 residues in the CDR3. In germline, CDR1 is MNHNY, CDR2 SVGAGI (reference sequence). CDR3 sequence reads: CASETGTGAYEQYL. CDR3 coding DNA: TGTGCCAGTGAAACCGGGACAGGAGCCTACGAGCAGTACCTC.

The rearrangement uses TRBV10-3 and TRBJ2-7, with 8 positions matching TRBD2. The V and J ends lost 6 bases and 5 bases, in that order; junction bases with no gene match: 18. The germline V gene has CDR1 ENHRY and CDR2 SYGVKD. The CDR3 runs to 17 residues. CDR3 nucleotides: TGTGCCATCAGGGGCGACTCGAGCGGGGGAGTGGGTAACGAGCAGTACTTC. Amino acid sequence: CAIRGDSSGGVGNEQYF.

V and J are TRBV7-9 and TRBJ2-2, with D unclear. This CDR3 contains 11 residues. V was cut by 4 bases and J by 9 bases, with 6 bases left in between. Germline V gives CDR1 SEHNR, CDR2 FQNEAQ (reference sequence). The CDR3: CASSSLRELFF. CDR3 coding DNA: TGTGCCAGCAGCTCGTTACGGGAGCTGTTTTTT.

This chain uses TRBV5-6 with TRBJ1-5, with 7 nucleotides matching TRBD1. V was clipped by 0 bases and J by 7 bases; unmatched bases: 10. The length of the CDR3 is 16 residues. The germline V gene has CDR1 SGHDT and CDR2 YYEEEE. The CDR3 nucleotides read TGTGCCAGCAGCTTGGGCCCTAGACAGGGTGGACAGCCCCAGCATTTT. Translated, it gives CASSLGPRQGGQPQHF.

This clonotype turned up a few times. Germline is not matched at one junction end, which may reflect a read error. The chain carries TRBV11-2 and TRBJ2-7; D may be TRBD1 (5 bases). Germline CDR1 SGHAT, CDR2 FQNNGV. The CDR3 spans 14 residues. In nucleotides, the CDR3 is TGCGCCAGCAGCCAAGAACCAGGGCCCAACGAGCAGTACTTC. Amino acids: CASSQEPGPNEQYF. The variable domain in full, with the rest retrieved from reference TRBV11-2 and TRBJ2-7, is EAGVAQSPRYKIIEKRQSVAFWCNPISGHATLYWYQQILGQGPKLLIQFQNNGVVDDSQLPKDRFSAERLKGVDSTLKIQPAKLEDSAVYLCASSQEPGPNEQYFGPGTRLTVT.

The chain employs TRBV7-9 and TRBJ1-1; 7 positions agree with TRBD1. The junction had 5 bases not matched to a gene; V was cut back by 3 bases and J by 4 bases. From germline, CDR1 is SEHNR and CDR2 FQNEAQ (reference sequence). The CDR3 has 14 residues. CDR3 residues: CASSFPGGITEAFF. The DNA of the CDR3 is TGTGCCAGCAGCTTTCCAGGGGGAATCACTGAAGCTTTCTTT.

About this clonotype itself: The junction departs from the called germline gene at one end, perhaps through a read error. The V call is TRBV10-2, the J call TRBJ1-2; the D gene is possibly TRBD1 (5 bases). The CDR3 runs 17 residues. Germline values: CDR1 WSHSY, CDR2 SAAADI. CDR3 in amino acids: CASSAEWSAGRLYRYTF. The CDR3 DNA follows: TGCGCCAGCAGTGCCGAGTGGAGTGCGGGACGCCTCTATCGCTACACCTTC.

The sample holds a few counts of this clonotype. A junction end diverges from the germline sequence, so it may reflect a read error. The chain combines TRBV10-3 with TRBJ1-2; possibly TRBD1 for D (5 bases). The CDR3 runs 15 residues. The germline V gene has CDR1 ENHRY and CDR2 SYGVKD. CDR3: CASSYLGGSNYGYTF. The DNA for the CDR3 is TGTGCCAGCAGTTACCTGGGGGGTTCTAACTATGGCTACACCTTC.

In its sample, this clonotype was seen many times. This sequence joins TRBV10-1 and TRBJ1-5, with no clear D. Germline-derived CDR1 and CDR2 are WNHNN and SYGVQD (reference sequence). There are 13 residues in the CDR3. V was trimmed by 7 bases and J by 3 bases, leaving 10 bases between them. The CDR3 DNA sequence: TGCGCCAGCACTAACAGCCTCAATCAGCCCCAGCATTTT. Its protein is CASTNSLNQPQHF.

In this sample, this clonotype turned up many times. The V call is TRBV20-1, the J call TRBJ2-7; D is undetermined. The CDR3 is 11 residues long. Trimming pared 6 bases from V and 0 bases from J, leaving 6 bases between. The germline V gene encodes CDR1 DFQATT and CDR2 SNEGSKA (reference sequence). This chain's CDR3 is CSALSSYEQYF. CDR3 DNA sequence: TGCAGTGCATTGAGCTCCTACGAGCAGTACTTC.

This clonotype was seen repeatedly, ten times or more. The V gene is TRBV25-1, the J gene TRBJ1-5; a weak D match, TRBD1 (5 bases). Per the germline V gene, CDR1 is MGHDK and CDR2 is SYGVNS. This CDR3 is 16 amino acids long. Deletions cut 2 bases from V and 8 bases from J, with 19 bases between. The CDR3 DNA follows: TGTGCCAGCAGTGAAGGAGTGGGGCCACCGAGGGAGCCCCAGCATTTT. As protein: CASSEGVGPPREPQHF.

The chain employs TRBV11-2 and TRBJ2-2; D is uncertain. V gave up 5 bases and J gave up 4 bases, with 11 bases separating them. The CDR3 has 14 amino acids. CDR1 and CDR2 (germline): SGHAT, FQNNGV. The CDR3 protein is CASSRSGVTGELFF. CDR3 nucleotides: TGTGCCAGCAGCCGATCAGGAGTCACCGGGGAGCTGTTTTTT.

The chain recombines TRBV7-9 with TRBJ2-7; 7 bases are a match to TRBD1. The germline CDR1 and CDR2 sequences are SEHNR and FQNEAQ (reference sequence). With 2 bases clipped from V and 6 bases from J, the junction kept 7 bases outside the gene matches. The CDR3 extends over 14 amino acids. CDR3 DNA sequence: TGTGCCAGCAGCTTATCGGCAGGGGGTAGCGAGCAGTACTTC. Translated: CASSLSAGGSEQYF.

A word on this clonotype: The CDR3 carries no conserved terminal phenylalanine or tryptophan, so it likely arises from a read error. This chain links TRBV12-3 or TRBV12-4 with TRBJ1-3, with D possibly matching TRBD1 (6 bases). The CDR3 is 14 amino acids. CDR3 loop: CDSSGGGSGNTIYL. In DNA form, the CDR3 reads TGTGACAGCAGTGGAGGGGGCTCTGGAAACACCATATATCTT.

This clonotype occurred many times. The chain is built from TRBV25-1 and TRBJ1-3; D gene unclear. From germline, CDR1 is MGHDK and CDR2 SYGVNS. The CDR3 length is 16 residues. V dropped 1 base and J dropped 0 bases, with 10 bases sitting between them. CDR3 in amino acids: CASSESVAFSGNTIYF. Here the CDR3 DNA reads TGTGCCAGCAGTGAATCAGTCGCTTTCTCTGGAAACACCATATATTTT.

This clonotype was observed a few times. The rearrangement links TRBV2 to TRBJ2-3; a possible D gene is TRBD2 (6 bases). CDR1 is SNHLY and CDR2 is FYNNEI in the germline V gene. The CDR3 consists of 14 residues. V was trimmed by 6 bases and J by 1 base, leaving 11 bases between them. The CDR3 sequence: CASSTLAGTDTQYF. The CDR3 region has the DNA TGTGCCAGCAGCACCTTAGCGGGCACAGATACGCAGTATTTT. Variable domain in full (rest from reference TRBV2 and TRBJ2-3): EPEVTQTPSHQVTQMGQEVILRCVPISNHLYFYWYRQILGQKVEFLVSFYNNEISEKSEIFDDQFSVERPDGSNFTLKIRSTKLEDSAMYFCASSTLAGTDTQYFGPGTRLTVL.

This clonotype has at least ten counts. The chain employs TRBV15 and TRBJ1-1; unclear D gene. The CDR3 has 12 residues. Between the trimmed V and J ends, which lost 1 base and 7 bases, there was a span of 7 bases. Germline V gene data show CDR1 as LNHNV and CDR2 as YYDKDF (reference sequence). CDR3 nucleotide sequence: TGTGCCACCAGCAGAGGCCAGATTGAAGCTTTCTTT. As protein: CATSRGQIEAFF.

The sample holds many counts of this clonotype. The chain couples TRBV2 to TRBJ1-4; D is possibly TRBD1 (5 bases). The germline V gene encodes CDR1 SNHLY and CDR2 FYNNEI. The CDR3 totals 14 residues. V was shortened by 5 bases and J by 4 bases, with 11 bases between the two germline ends. In DNA, the CDR3 is TGTGCCAGCAGTTCCCAGGGTGGTAATGAAAAACTGTTTTTT. It specifies CASSSQGGNEKLFF.

This sequence joins TRBV5-1 and TRBJ1-6; D may be TRBD1 (6 bases). Trimming cost V 5 bases and J 10 bases, with 13 bases left between them. Germline V gene sequence: CDR1 SGHRS, CDR2 YFSETQ. The CDR3 runs to 13 residues. The CDR3 here is CASRRPGVSPLHF. The CDR3 nucleotides read TGCGCCAGCAGGCGGCCAGGGGTCTCACCCCTCCACTTT.

This clonotype was counted a few times. The chain joins TRBV7-9 to TRBJ1-1, with D maybe TRBD1 (6 bases). Looked up from germline, CDR1 is SEHNR and CDR2 is FQNEAQ (reference sequence). Between the trimmed V and J ends, which lost 5 bases and 4 bases, there was a span of 14 bases. The CDR3 sequence is 14 residues long. The CDR3 DNA follows: TGTGCCAGCAGCCCACAGGGCGGTAGCACTGAAGCTTTCTTT. Translated: CASSPQGGSTEAFF.